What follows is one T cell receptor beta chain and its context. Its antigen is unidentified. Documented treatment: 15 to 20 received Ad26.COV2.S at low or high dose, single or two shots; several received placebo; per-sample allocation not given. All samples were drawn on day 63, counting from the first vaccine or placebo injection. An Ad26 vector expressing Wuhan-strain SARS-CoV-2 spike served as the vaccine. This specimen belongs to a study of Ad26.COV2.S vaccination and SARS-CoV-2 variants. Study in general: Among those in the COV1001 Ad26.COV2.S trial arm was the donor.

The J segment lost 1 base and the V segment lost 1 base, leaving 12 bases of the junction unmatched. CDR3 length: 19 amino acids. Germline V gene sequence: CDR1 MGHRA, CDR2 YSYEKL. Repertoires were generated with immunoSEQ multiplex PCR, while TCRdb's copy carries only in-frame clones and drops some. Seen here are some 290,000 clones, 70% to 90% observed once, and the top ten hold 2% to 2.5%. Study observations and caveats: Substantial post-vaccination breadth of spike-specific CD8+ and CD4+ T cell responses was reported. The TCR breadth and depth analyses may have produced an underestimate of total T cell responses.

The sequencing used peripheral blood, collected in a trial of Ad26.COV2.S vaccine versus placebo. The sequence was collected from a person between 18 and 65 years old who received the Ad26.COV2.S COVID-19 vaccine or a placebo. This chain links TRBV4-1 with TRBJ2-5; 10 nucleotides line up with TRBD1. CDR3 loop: CASSQVWSPTGGGQETQYF. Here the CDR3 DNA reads TGCGCCAGCAGCCAAGTGTGGAGCCCGACAGGGGGCGGCCAAGAGACCCAGTACTTC.